The sequence of this T cell receptor beta chain was determined in a study of vaccination effects on CD4 cells after COVID-19. Study in general: Each participant was administered two doses of either the BNT162b2 or the mRNA-1273 vaccine. Sampling of a couple of convalescent patients took place 16 days and one week prior to vaccination.

This table comes from immunoSEQ multiplex PCR, and its TCRdb copy is limited to in-frame clones, with some not included. Here the sample spans under 65,000 clones, roughly 77% being singletons. CDR1 and CDR2 (germline): SGHRS, YFSETQ. The CDR3 is 15 residues long. Germline trimming cut 5 bases from V and 9 bases from J; bases unmatched to any gene: 11. Sequencing in the ViraFEST assay came after antigen-specific CD4+ T cells had been expanded with viral peptide pools, which were used to stimulate PBMC. CD4+ T cell isolation took place after nine to eleven days of culture. It was between March and December 2020 that the person had a SARS-CoV-2 infection confirmed by PCR. Concerning this clone: Its antigen is undetermined.

The TCR originated in a human donor who had a prior SARS-CoV-2 infection. The sequencing here drew on CD4+ T cells from PBMCs cultured with HIV peptides, taken before COVID-19 vaccination. The subset denotes: HIV-1 Nef peptide pool negative control/reference culture. V gene TRBV5-1 combines with J gene TRBJ2-1, with 10 positions matching TRBD1. The CDR3 here is CASRKSGTGVSEQFF. The CDR3 region has the DNA TGCGCCAGCAGGAAGAGCGGGACAGGGGTCTCTGAGCAGTTCTTC.